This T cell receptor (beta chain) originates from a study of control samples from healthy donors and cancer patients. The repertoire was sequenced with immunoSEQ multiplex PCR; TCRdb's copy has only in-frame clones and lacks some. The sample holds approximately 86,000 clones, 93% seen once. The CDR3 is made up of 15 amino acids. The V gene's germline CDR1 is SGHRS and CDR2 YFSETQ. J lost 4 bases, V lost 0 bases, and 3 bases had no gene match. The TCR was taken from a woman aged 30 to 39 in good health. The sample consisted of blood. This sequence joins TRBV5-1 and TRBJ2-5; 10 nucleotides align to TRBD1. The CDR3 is CASSLGDRGGETQYF. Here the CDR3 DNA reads TGCGCCAGCAGCTTGGGGGACAGGGGAGGAGAGACCCAGTACTTC.